This T cell receptor (beta chain) was profiled in a study of CD8 T cells in Susac syndrome. Whole-study findings and limits: It was acknowledged in the study that its TCR sequencing and HLA analysis involved a relatively small number of individuals.

Sequencing of TCR beta was undertaken in CD8+ and CD4+ T cells derived from blood. About this clonotype itself: Its antigen is as yet unknown.

RNA amounts of roughly 0.45 to 1 ug underwent reverse transcription with random hexamers. It was immunoSEQ multiplex PCR that amplified TCR beta CDR3 across 54 Vbeta and 13 Jbeta. In TCRdb, the immunoSEQ multiplex PCR reads were re-called with MiXCR into one record per CDR3 protein. The sample lists some 120,000 distinct CDR3 sequences; 85% to 95% were seen once. V lost 7 bases, J lost 5 bases, and 11 bases stayed unmatched. The CDR3 sequence is 14 residues long. The germline V gene encodes CDR1 MRHNA and CDR2 SNTAGT. Sequencing input: CD8+ T cells from PBMCs. The genes are TRBV6-4 and TRBJ2-7, with 7 positions matching TRBD2. The TCR originated in a human donor in good health. This chain's CDR3 is CASKREQAGNEQYF. The CDR3 DNA follows: TGTGCCAGCAAGCGGGAACAGGCTGGCAACGAGCAGTACTTC.